This is a list of T cell receptor beta chains from one sample in a study of cytomegalovirus exposure and HLA in healthy donors. TCRdb keeps only in-frame clones here, not all; method: immunoSEQ multiplex PCR. The sample lists over 150,000 clones, 83% seen once, with more than 1.5% in the top ten. The material sequenced was PBMCs. The receptors stem from a man aged 50-60 years in good health and CMV-seronegative. The CDR3 runs from the conserved cysteine through the conserved F or W. D genes are given only for firm matches. Not all rows give a size; the values are once, few, many and, for expanded clones, a class.

CDR3aa: CASSPTRQETQYF
CDR3nt: TGTGCCAGCTCACCGACTAGACAAGAGACCCAGTACTTC
j_gene: TRBJ2-5
d_gene: .
abundance: .
v_gene: TRBV18

CDR3aa: CASSTRTSGGAGTQYF
CDR3nt: TGTGCCAGCAGCACCCGGACTAGCGGGGGGGCGGGTACGCAGTATTTT
j_gene: TRBJ2-3
d_gene: TRBD2
abundance: .
v_gene: TRBV7-2

CDR3aa: CASSLGALAGTSYNEQFF
CDR3nt: TGTGCCAGCAGCTTGGGGGCACTAGCGGGGACCTCCTACAATGAGCAGTTCTTC
j_gene: TRBJ2-1
d_gene: TRBD2
abundance: .
v_gene: TRBV5-4

CDR3aa: CAGGGQSPNYGYTF
CDR3nt: TGTGCCGGCGGAGGACAGTCTCCTAACTATGGCTACACCTTC
j_gene: TRBJ1-2
d_gene: .
abundance: once
v_gene: TRBV2

CDR3aa: CASSFQGEPQHF
CDR3nt: TGTGCCAGCAGCTTTCAGGGTGAGCCCCAGCATTTT
j_gene: TRBJ1-5
d_gene: .
abundance: few
v_gene: TRBV5-5

CDR3aa: CASRSGLVSYEQYF
CDR3nt: TGTGCCAGCAGATCGGGACTAGTAAGCTACGAGCAGTACTTC
j_gene: TRBJ2-7
d_gene: TRBD2
abundance: .
v_gene: TRBV5-8

CDR3aa: CASSPYGGTDTQYF
CDR3nt: TGCGCCAGCAGCCCGTACGGGGGCACAGATACGCAGTATTTT
j_gene: TRBJ2-3
d_gene: .
abundance: .
v_gene: TRBV5-1

CDR3aa: CASSPLPRGRTSEAFF
CDR3nt: TGTGCCAGCAGCCCGCTCCCCAGGGGGCGTACCTCTGAAGCTTTCTTT
j_gene: TRBJ1-1
d_gene: TRBD1
abundance: .
v_gene: TRBV11-2

CDR3aa: CASSRETSQYF
CDR3nt: TGTGCCAGCAGCCGGGAAACGTCCCAGTACTTC
j_gene: TRBJ2-5
d_gene: .
abundance: .
v_gene: TRBV5-6

CDR3aa: CSVETGGVYEQYF
CDR3nt: TGCAGCGTTGAAACAGGGGGAGTCTACGAGCAGTACTTC
j_gene: TRBJ2-7
d_gene: TRBD1
abundance: .
v_gene: TRBV29-1

CDR3aa: CASSRDRGFEAFF
CDR3nt: TGTGCCAGCAGCCGAGACAGGGGGTTTGAAGCTTTCTTT
j_gene: TRBJ1-1
d_gene: TRBD1
abundance: few
v_gene: TRBV6-6

CDR3aa: CASIWVRYEQYF
CDR3nt: TGCGCCAGCATTTGGGTCAGGTACGAGCAGTACTTC
j_gene: TRBJ2-7
d_gene: .
abundance: few
v_gene: TRBV10-1

CDR3aa: CASSFGQGPYEQYF
CDR3nt: TGTGCCAGCAGCTTCGGACAGGGACCCTACGAGCAGTACTTC
j_gene: TRBJ2-7
d_gene: TRBD1
abundance: once
v_gene: TRBV7-2

CDR3aa: CASSIVPGGNSNQPQHF
CDR3nt: TGTGCCAGTAGTATAGTACCAGGGGGGAATAGCAATCAGCCCCAGCATTTT
j_gene: TRBJ1-5
d_gene: TRBD1
abundance: .
v_gene: TRBV19

CDR3aa: CATLFVTGSSYNEQFF
CDR3nt: TGTGCCACCCTGTTTGTGACAGGGAGCTCCTACAATGAGCAGTTCTTC
j_gene: TRBJ2-1
d_gene: TRBD1
abundance: .
v_gene: TRBV2

CDR3aa: CAWTEWASANEQFF
CDR3nt: TGTGCCTGGACGGAATGGGCTAGCGCCAATGAGCAGTTCTTC
j_gene: TRBJ2-1
d_gene: .
abundance: .
v_gene: TRBV30

CDR3aa: CAWDNQGAGEQYF
CDR3nt: TGTGCCTGGGATAATCAGGGGGCCGGCGAGCAGTACTTC
j_gene: TRBJ2-7
d_gene: TRBD1
abundance: .
v_gene: TRBV30

CDR3aa: CASSRPQGASGNTIYF
CDR3nt: TGTGCCAGCAGCCGTCCTCAGGGGGCGTCTGGAAACACCATATATTTT
j_gene: TRBJ1-3
d_gene: TRBD1
abundance: .
v_gene: TRBV4-2

CDR3aa: CASSVGQGALEQYF
CDR3nt: TGTGCCAGCAGTGTCGGCCAGGGGGCGCTTGAGCAGTACTTC
j_gene: TRBJ2-7
d_gene: TRBD1
abundance: .
v_gene: TRBV6-1

CDR3aa: CASSVDQGYSGNTIYF
CDR3nt: TGTGCCAGCAGCGTAGATCAGGGGTACTCTGGAAACACCATATATTTT
j_gene: TRBJ1-3
d_gene: .
abundance: .
v_gene: TRBV9

CDR3aa: CASSPGGLSNQPQHF
CDR3nt: TGTGCCAGCTCACCAGGCGGACTTAGCAATCAGCCCCAGCATTTT
j_gene: TRBJ1-5
d_gene: .
abundance: .
v_gene: TRBV18

CDR3aa: CASSLAQGYGYTF
CDR3nt: TGTGCCAGCAGCCTCGCACAGGGCTATGGCTACACCTTC
j_gene: TRBJ1-2
d_gene: .
abundance: .
v_gene: TRBV28

CDR3aa: CASSASLAGHYEQYF
CDR3nt: TGTGCCAGCAGCGCATCACTAGCGGGACACTACGAGCAGTACTTC
j_gene: TRBJ2-7
d_gene: TRBD2
abundance: .
v_gene: TRBV9

CDR3aa: CASSQGDRPTGELFF
CDR3nt: TGTGCCAGCAGCCAAGGGGACAGGCCCACCGGGGAGCTGTTTTTT
j_gene: TRBJ2-2
d_gene: TRBD1
abundance: .
v_gene: TRBV11-3

CDR3aa: CASSDRGSTGNTIYF
CDR3nt: TGTGCCAGCTCGGACAGGGGTAGCACTGGAAACACCATATATTTT
j_gene: TRBJ1-3
d_gene: TRBD1
abundance: .
v_gene: TRBV18

CDR3aa: CASSLAGKRGGGETQYF
CDR3nt: TGTGCCAGCAGCTTGGCAGGGAAGCGGGGGGGCGGAGAGACCCAGTACTTC
j_gene: TRBJ2-5
d_gene: TRBD2
abundance: .
v_gene: TRBV5-4